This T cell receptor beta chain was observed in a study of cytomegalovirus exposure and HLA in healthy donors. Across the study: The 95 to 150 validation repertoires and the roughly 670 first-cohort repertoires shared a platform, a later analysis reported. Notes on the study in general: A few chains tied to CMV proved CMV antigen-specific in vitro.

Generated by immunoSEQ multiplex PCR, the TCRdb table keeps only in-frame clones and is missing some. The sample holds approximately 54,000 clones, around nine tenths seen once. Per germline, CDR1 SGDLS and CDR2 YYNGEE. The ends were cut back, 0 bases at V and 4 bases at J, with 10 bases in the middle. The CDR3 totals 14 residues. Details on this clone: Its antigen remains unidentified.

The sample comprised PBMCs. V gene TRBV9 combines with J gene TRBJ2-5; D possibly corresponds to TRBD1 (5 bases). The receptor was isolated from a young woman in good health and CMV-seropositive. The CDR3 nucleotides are TGTGCCAGCAGCGTAGAGGGGCGAGGAGAGACCCAGTACTTC. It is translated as CASSVEGRGETQYF.